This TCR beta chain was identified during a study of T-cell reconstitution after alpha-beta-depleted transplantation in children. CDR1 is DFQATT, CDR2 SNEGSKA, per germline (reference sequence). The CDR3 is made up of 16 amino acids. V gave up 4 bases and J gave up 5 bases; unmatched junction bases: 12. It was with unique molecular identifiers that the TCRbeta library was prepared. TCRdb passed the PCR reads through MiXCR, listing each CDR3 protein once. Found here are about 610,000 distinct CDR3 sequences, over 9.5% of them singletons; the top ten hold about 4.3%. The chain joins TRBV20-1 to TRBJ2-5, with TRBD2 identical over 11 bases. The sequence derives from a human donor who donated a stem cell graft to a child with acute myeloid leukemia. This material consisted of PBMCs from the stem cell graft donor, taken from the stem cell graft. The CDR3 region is CSATPTSGRGGETQYF. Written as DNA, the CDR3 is TGCAGTGCTACCCCCACTAGCGGGAGAGGCGGGGAGACCCAGTACTTC.